This passage covers 26 T cell receptor beta chains from one sample sequenced in a study of cytomegalovirus exposure and HLA in healthy donors. PCR used 60 Vbeta primers and 13 Jbeta primers. Profiling relied on immunoSEQ multiplex PCR, and the TCRdb table lists in-frame clones only, not all of them. The sample lists some 130,000 clones, about 80% occurring once. Sequences were obtained from PBMCs. The receptor source for this set is a young man in good health and CMV-seronegative.

The rearrangement uses TRBV18 and TRBJ1-1; D gene ambiguous. The CDR3 extends over 14 amino acids. Trimming stripped 2 bases from V and 1 base from J, with 8 bases between. Per the germline V gene, CDR1 is KGHSH and CDR2 is LQKENI. Here the CDR3 DNA reads TGTGCCAGCTCACCAAGAGAGGGGAACACTGAAGCTTTCTTT. Translating gives CASSPREGNTEAFF.

The V gene is TRBV21-1, the J gene TRBJ2-1; TRBD2 is the table's D call and was not checked against the DNA. TRBV21-1 is shown as a pseudogene. The CDR3 is 18 amino acids. Here the CDR3 reads CASGIMGLAGLSYNEQFF. The CDR3 coding sequence is TGTGCCAGCGGGATTATGGGACTAGCGGGACTATCCTACAATGAGCAGTTCTTC.

The CDR3 nucleotides read TGTGCCAGCGGACCCTTAACAGGGAGTGGCTACACCTTC. Its protein product is CASGPLTGSGYTF. The J gene is TRBJ1-2, the V gene TRBV27; D perhaps matches TRBD1 (6 bases). Per the germline V gene, CDR1 is MNHEY and CDR2 is SMNVEV (reference sequence). V lost 8 bases to trimming and J lost 7 bases, with 17 bases between them. The CDR3 totals 13 residues.

This clone was seen only once. V and J are TRBV28 and TRBJ2-7, with D possibly being TRBD2 (5 bases). Trimming left V 6 bases short and J 2 bases short, with 8 bases between. The CDR3 loop spans 12 amino acids. Germline V lookup: CDR1 MDHEN, CDR2 SYDVKM. In nucleotides, the CDR3 is TGTGCCAGCAGCGGACTCACCTACGAGCAGTACTTC. The encoded protein is CASSGLTYEQYF.

The V call is TRBV5-1, the J call TRBJ2-1; a weak D match, TRBD1 (5 bases). The CDR3 is 14 amino acids. V lost 2 bases, J lost 8 bases, and 14 bases lay in between. CDR1 is SGHRS and CDR2 is YFSETQ in the germline V gene. The CDR3 loop reads CASSFEGAIDEQFF. CDR3 nucleotides: TGCGCCAGCAGCTTTGAAGGGGCGATTGATGAGCAGTTCTTC.

The gene calls are TRBV5-8 and TRBJ1-5; D call uncertain. The CDR3 runs to 12 residues. The V end lost 1 base, the J end lost 6 bases, and 5 bases lay between the germline ends. CDR1 is SGHTS, CDR2 YDEGEE, per germline. CDR3 sequence: CASSLYGQPQHF. The CDR3 DNA is TGTGCCAGCAGCTTGTACGGTCAGCCCCAGCATTTT. The entire variable domain, with the rest obtained from reference TRBV5-8 and TRBJ1-5, is as follows: EAGVTQSPTHLIKTRGQQATLRCSPISGHTSVYWYQQALGLGLQFLLWYDEGEERNRGNFPPRFSGRQFPNYSSELNVNALELEDSALYLCASSLYGQPQHFGDGTRLSIL.

The genes are TRBV14 and TRBJ1-2; possibly TRBD1 for D (6 bases). Trimming cost V 5 bases and J 4 bases, with 14 bases left between them. This CDR3 contains 14 residues. CDR1 is SGHDN and CDR2 is FVKESK in the germline V gene. The CDR3 loop is CASSYIRGGYGYTF. CDR3 nucleotides: TGTGCCAGCAGCTATATCAGGGGTGGCTATGGCTACACCTTC.

V is TRBV28 and J is TRBJ2-3, with D hard to call. The germline CDR1 and CDR2 sequences are MDHEN and SYDVKM. The CDR3 is made up of 13 amino acids. Trimming removed 7 bases from V and 1 base from J, with 9 bases in between. The CDR3 coding sequence is TGTGCCAGCATCCGAGGAGGCACAGATACGCAGTATTTT. Its translation is CASIRGGTDTQYF.

The chain links TRBV7-8 to TRBJ2-7, with D unclear. Trimming took 2 bases from V and 3 from J, leaving 11 bases between them. CDR3 length equals 14 residues. Germline CDR1 and CDR2: SGHVS and FQNEAQ. CDR3 sequence reads: CASSLHFLSYEQYF. Written as DNA, the CDR3 is TGTGCCAGCAGCTTACACTTCCTAAGCTACGAGCAGTACTTC.

This clone came up a few times. For the CDR3, the DNA is TGTGCCTGGTCTGGCCTAGCGGGAGGGCCTAGGTACGAGCAGTACTTC. The encoded protein is CAWSGLAGGPRYEQYF. This chain joins TRBV30 and TRBJ2-7; 12 bases match TRBD2. CDR1 and CDR2 from the germline V gene are GTSNPN and SVGIG (reference sequence). CDR3 size: 16 residues. V lost 5 bases to trimming and J lost 4 bases; unmatched junction nucleotides: 12.

The rearrangement links TRBV19 to TRBJ2-1; TRBD1 matches 11 bases. With V trimmed by 3 bases and J by 7 bases, 2 bases remained unmatched. CDR1 and CDR2 (germline): LNHDA, SQIVND (reference sequence). This CDR3 is built from 14 residues. The CDR3 is CASSMDRGPNEQFF. The CDR3 bases are TGTGCCAGTAGTATGGACAGGGGGCCGAATGAGCAGTTCTTC.

V gene TRBV7-6 combines with J gene TRBJ1-2, with 8 bases lining up with TRBD1. CDR3 length: 17 residues. The germline V gene encodes CDR1 SGHVS and CDR2 FNYEAQ. The V segment lost 4 bases and the J segment 6 bases; nucleotides outside the gene matches: 16. The CDR3 is CASSSGQGVSRWHGYTF. The CDR3 DNA is TGTGCCAGCAGCTCCGGACAGGGCGTTTCTAGGTGGCATGGCTACACCTTC. Drawing the rest from reference TRBV7-6 and TRBJ1-2, the complete variable domain is GAGVSQSPRYKVTKRGQDVALRCDPISGHVSLYWYRQALGQGPEFLTYFNYEAQQDKSGLPNDRFSAERPEGSISTLTIQRTEQRDSAMYRCASSSGQGVSRWHGYTFGSGTRLTVV.

The chain carries TRBV5-8 and TRBJ1-1; D is perhaps TRBD1 (6 bases). V shed 2 bases and J shed 2 bases, with 16 bases lying between them. The CDR3 is 16 amino acids. Germline V gives CDR1 SGHTS, CDR2 YDEGEE. This CDR3 is CASSFLPPDSNTEAFF. In DNA form, the CDR3 reads TGTGCCAGCAGCTTCCTCCCCCCGGACAGTAACACTGAAGCTTTCTTT. The complete variable domain, with remaining parts taken from reference TRBV5-8 and TRBJ1-1, reads EAGVTQSPTHLIKTRGQQATLRCSPISGHTSVYWYQQALGLGLQFLLWYDEGEERNRGNFPPRFSGRQFPNYSSELNVNALELEDSALYLCASSFLPPDSNTEAFFGQGTRLTVV.

The chain uses TRBV6-4 and TRBJ2-1; 7 bases match TRBD1. V was clipped by 8 bases and J by 3 bases; unmatched bases: 16. In germline, CDR1 is MRHNA, CDR2 SNTAGT. The CDR3 spans 17 residues. CDR3 nucleotides: TGTGCCAGCTCAAAGACCACCGGGACAGCCAGCTACAATGAGCAGTTCTTC. Amino acid sequence: CASSKTTGTASYNEQFF.

CDR3 sequence reads: CASSPPTGGTDTQYF. CDR3 sequence (DNA): TGTGCCAGCTCACCTCCGACAGGGGGCACAGATACGCAGTATTTT. This sequence joins TRBV18 and TRBJ2-3; 8 bases line up with TRBD1. This CDR3 is built from 15 residues. CDR1 is KGHSH and CDR2 is LQKENI in the germline V gene. V was clipped by 3 bases and J by 1 base; unmatched bases: 3.

For this clone: Mismatch with germline at one junction end may stem from a read error. This chain joins TRBV7-7 and TRBJ2-5, with D possibly matching TRBD2 (6 bases). Per the germline V gene, CDR1 is SSHAT and CDR2 is FNYEAQ (reference sequence). CDR3 length equals 16 residues. DNA for the CDR3: TGTGCTAGCAGCCCCACGTATGTAGCGGTCCAAGAGACCCAGTACTTC. This translates into CASSPTYVAVQETQYF.

J is TRBJ2-1 and V is TRBV7-2; TRBD1 matches at 11 bases. CDR1 and CDR2 from the germline V gene are SGHTA and FQGNSA. The V segment lost 4 bases and the J segment 6 bases; nucleotides outside the gene matches: 5. The CDR3 has 15 residues. The CDR3 reads CASSSRDRGFNEQFF. The CDR3 DNA sequence: TGTGCCAGCAGCTCAAGGGACAGGGGGTTCAATGAGCAGTTCTTC.

A few counts support this clone. The chain is built from TRBV6-5 and TRBJ2-7; TRBD1 matches at 10 bases. The J segment lost 4 bases and the V segment lost 8 bases, leaving 8 bases of the junction unmatched. From germline, CDR1 is MNHEY and CDR2 SVGAGI. The CDR3 has 14 amino acids. The DNA of the CDR3 is TGTGCCAGCTCCCGGGACAGGGGTCTTTACGAGCAGTACTTC. Its translation is CASSRDRGLYEQYF.

Concerning this clone itself: Other DNA sequences within the sample encode an identical CDR3. V usage is TRBV5-1 and J usage is TRBJ2-5, with D possibly TRBD1 on 7 matching bases. Germline V CDR1 and CDR2: SGHRS, YFSETQ. V dropped 4 bases and J dropped 4 bases, with 14 bases sitting between them. CDR3 size: 14 residues. The CDR3 DNA reads as TGCGCCAGCAGCCTGGGGCAGGGGGGAGAGACCCAGTACTTC. Translation gives CASSLGQGGETQYF.

The chain combines TRBV6-5 with TRBJ2-7; 7 bases map to TRBD1. The CDR3 consists of 12 residues. Germline V gene lookup returns CDR1 MNHEY and CDR2 SVGAGI. Trimming at V came to 6 bases and at J to 5 bases, leaving 4 bases not matched to a gene. CDR3 nucleotide sequence: TGTGCCAGCAGAACCGGGACAGACGAGCAGTACTTC. Encoded protein: CASRTGTDEQYF.

The rearrangement joins TRBV6-6 to TRBJ2-3, with TRBD2 matching over 7 bases. Germline CDR1 MNHNY, CDR2 SVGAGI (reference sequence). The ends lost 8 bases at V and 4 bases at J; junction bases unmatched: 6. The CDR3 runs to 13 residues. In nucleotides, the CDR3 is TGTGCCAGCGGGGGGGGGTGGGCAGATACGCAGTATTTT. Translation gives CASGGGWADTQYF.

The rearrangement joins TRBV12-5 to TRBJ2-1; TRBD2 matches at 10 bases. V dropped 6 bases and J dropped 0; count of bases not matched to a gene: 8. The CDR3 loop spans 17 amino acids. In germline, CDR1 is LGHNT, CDR2 FRNRAP. Here the CDR3 reads CASGLTSSGSSYNEQFF. CDR3 nucleotides: TGTGCTAGTGGCCTCACTTCTAGCGGGAGCTCCTACAATGAGCAGTTCTTC.

This chain connects TRBV13 to TRBJ1-1; D not certain. The V gene lost 3 bases and the J gene lost 1 base, with 6 bases spanning the gap. Germline CDR1 reads PRHDT; CDR2 reads FYEKMQ (reference sequence). The CDR3 is made up of 13 amino acids. The CDR3 DNA follows: TGTGCCAGCAGCTTGAGAGGGAACACTGAAGCTTTCTTT. Residues: CASSLRGNTEAFF.

The genes are TRBV7-9 and TRBJ2-2, with 11 bases that match TRBD2. This CDR3 region has 17 residues. J lost 0 bases, V lost 5 bases, and 5 bases had no gene match. Germline loops: CDR1 SEHNR, CDR2 FQNEAQ (reference sequence). CDR3 DNA sequence: TGTGCCAGCAGCCCTCTAGCGGGAGGCCCGAACACCGGGGAGCTGTTTTTT. It codes for CASSPLAGGPNTGELFF. Full variable domain (remainder filled in from reference TRBV7-9 and TRBJ2-2): DTGVSQNPRHKITKRGQNVTFRCDPISEHNRLYWYRQTLGQGPEFLTYFQNEAQLEKSRLLSDRFSAERPKGSFSTLEIQRTEQGDSAMYLCASSPLAGGPNTGELFFGEGSRLTVL.

The chain couples TRBV5-4 to TRBJ2-5, with 9 bases identical to TRBD2. Unmatched junction bases numbered 6, after V lost 2 bases and J lost 1 base. The CDR3 runs to 16 residues. In germline, CDR1 is SGHNT, CDR2 YYREEE (reference sequence). The DNA of the CDR3 is TGTGCCAGCAGCTTCCGGCGGGGGGGTGCCCAAGAGACCCAGTACTTC. It codes for CASSFRRGGAQETQYF.

Only one count was recorded for this clone. The rearrangement links TRBV7-2 to TRBJ1-2, with 7 bases lining up with TRBD1. Germline CDR1 and CDR2: SGHTA and FQGNSA. V lost 5 bases to trimming and J lost 2 bases; unmatched junction nucleotides: 8. The CDR3 is 15 amino acids. In DNA, the CDR3 is TGTGCCAGCAGCCAACAGGGGAATCTGAACTATGGCTACACCTTC. It is translated as CASSQQGNLNYGYTF.